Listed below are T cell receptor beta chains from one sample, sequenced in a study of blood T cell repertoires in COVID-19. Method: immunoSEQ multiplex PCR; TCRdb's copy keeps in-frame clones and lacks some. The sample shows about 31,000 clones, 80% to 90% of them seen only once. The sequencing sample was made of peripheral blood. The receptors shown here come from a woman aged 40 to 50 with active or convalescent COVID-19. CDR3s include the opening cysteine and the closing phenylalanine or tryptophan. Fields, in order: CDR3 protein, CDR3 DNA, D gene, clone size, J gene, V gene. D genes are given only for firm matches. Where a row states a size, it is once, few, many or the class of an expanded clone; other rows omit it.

CDR3aa: CASSLLTSGGLYEQYF; CDR3nt: TGTGCCAGCAGTTTACTTACTAGCGGGGGGTTGTACGAGCAGTACTTC; d_gene: TRBD2; abundance: NA; j_gene: TRBJ2-7; v_gene: TRBV27
CDR3aa: CASSFDSDSYEQYF; CDR3nt: TGTGCCAGTAGTTTCGACAGTGACTCCTACGAGCAGTACTTC; d_gene: NA; abundance: NA; j_gene: TRBJ2-7; v_gene: TRBV19
CDR3aa: CASSEGARYYGYTF; CDR3nt: TGTGCCAGTAGTGAGGGGGCCAGATACTATGGCTACACCTTC; d_gene: TRBD1; abundance: NA; j_gene: TRBJ1-2; v_gene: TRBV19
CDR3aa: CASSMLGGSGRARYNEQFF; CDR3nt: TGTGCCAGTAGTATGCTGGGCGGTAGCGGGAGGGCCCGGTACAATGAGCAGTTCTTC; d_gene: TRBD2; abundance: NA; j_gene: TRBJ2-1; v_gene: TRBV19
CDR3aa: CASSLATPNYGYTF; CDR3nt: TGTGCCAGCAGCCTGGCGACTCCAAACTATGGCTACACCTTC; d_gene: NA; abundance: NA; j_gene: TRBJ1-2; v_gene: TRBV3-1/TRBV3-2
CDR3aa: CASSSVLRPNEAFF; CDR3nt: TGTGCCAGCAGCTCCGTATTGCGGCCGAACGAAGCTTTCTTT; d_gene: NA; abundance: NA; j_gene: TRBJ1-1; v_gene: TRBV7-8
CDR3aa: CASSFFRGTEAFF; CDR3nt: TGTGCCAGCAGTTTTTTTAGGGGCACTGAAGCTTTCTTT; d_gene: NA; abundance: NA; j_gene: TRBJ1-1; v_gene: TRBV27
CDR3aa: CASSQDQAGTSLYNEQFF; CDR3nt: TGCGCCAGCAGCCAAGATCAGGCCGGGACTAGCCTATACAATGAGCAGTTCTTC; d_gene: TRBD2; abundance: NA; j_gene: TRBJ2-1; v_gene: TRBV4-3
CDR3aa: CASSYSRVYNEQFF; CDR3nt: TGTGCCAGCAGTTACTCGCGGGTGTACAATGAGCAGTTCTTC; d_gene: NA; abundance: NA; j_gene: TRBJ2-1; v_gene: TRBV6-6
CDR3aa: CATSDLHRGDHGELFF; CDR3nt: TGTGCCACCAGTGATTTGCACAGGGGTGACCACGGGGAGCTGTTTTTT; d_gene: TRBD1; abundance: NA; j_gene: TRBJ2-2; v_gene: TRBV24-1
CDR3aa: CASSRDRPYGYTF; CDR3nt: TGCGCCAGCAGTCGGGACAGGCCCTATGGCTACACCTTC; d_gene: TRBD1; abundance: NA; j_gene: TRBJ1-2; v_gene: TRBV5-1
CDR3aa: CASSTLPPTGTSNQPQHF; CDR3nt: TGTGCCAGTAGTACACTCCCTCCTACAGGGACGAGCAATCAGCCCCAGCATTTT; d_gene: NA; abundance: NA; j_gene: TRBJ1-5; v_gene: TRBV19
CDR3aa: CASSAMGHTTNEKLFF; CDR3nt: TGTGCCAGCAGCGCGATGGGACATACAACTAATGAAAAACTGTTTTTT; d_gene: NA; abundance: NA; j_gene: TRBJ1-4; v_gene: TRBV9
CDR3aa: CASSYSQDTQYF; CDR3nt: TGTGCCAGCAGCTATTCCCAGGATACGCAGTATTTT; d_gene: NA; abundance: NA; j_gene: TRBJ2-3; v_gene: TRBV7-3
CDR3aa: CAWEKAGVTDTQYF; CDR3nt: TGTGCCTGGGAAAAAGCGGGGGTCACAGATACGCAGTATTTT; d_gene: TRBD2; abundance: NA; j_gene: TRBJ2-3; v_gene: TRBV30
CDR3aa: CASSPQGVKRNEQYF; CDR3nt: TGTGCCAGCAGCCCACAGGGGGTCAAACGGAACGAGCAGTACTTC; d_gene: TRBD1; abundance: NA; j_gene: TRBJ2-7; v_gene: TRBV11-2
CDR3aa: CASSFLSTGASNYGYTF; CDR3nt: TGCGCCAGCAGCTTCTTATCGACAGGGGCCTCTAACTATGGCTACACCTTC; d_gene: TRBD1; abundance: NA; j_gene: TRBJ1-2; v_gene: TRBV5-1
CDR3aa: CAIRWDRVLSTEAFF; CDR3nt: TGTGCCATCAGGTGGGACAGGGTGTTAAGCACTGAAGCTTTCTTT; d_gene: TRBD1; abundance: NA; j_gene: TRBJ1-1; v_gene: TRBV10-3
CDR3aa: CASSRDRAEAFF; CDR3nt: TGTGCCAGCAGCCGGGACAGGGCTGAAGCTTTCTTT; d_gene: TRBD1; abundance: NA; j_gene: TRBJ1-1; v_gene: TRBV16
CDR3aa: CTSSQEDRSCNQPQHF; CDR3nt: TGCACCAGCAGCCAAGAGGACAGGAGCTGCAATCAGCCCCAGCATTTT; d_gene: NA; abundance: NA; j_gene: TRBJ1-5; v_gene: TRBV1
CDR3aa: CASSQGTGSNQPQHF; CDR3nt: TGCGCCAGCAGCCAGGGGACAGGGAGCAATCAGCCCCAGCATTTT; d_gene: TRBD1; abundance: few; j_gene: TRBJ1-5; v_gene: TRBV4-1
CDR3aa: CASSLGGQGSYSNQPQHF; CDR3nt: TGTGCCAGCAGCTTGGGGGGACAGGGGTCTTATAGCAATCAGCCCCAGCATTTT; d_gene: TRBD1; abundance: NA; j_gene: TRBJ1-5; v_gene: TRBV5-6
CDR3aa: CASSQDAGRTQETQYF; CDR3nt: TGCGCCAGCAGCCAAGATGCCGGGAGGACACAAGAGACCCAGTACTTC; d_gene: TRBD2; abundance: NA; j_gene: TRBJ2-5; v_gene: TRBV4-3
CDR3aa: CASSVTRSVDTQYF; CDR3nt: TGTGCCAGCAGCGTAACTCGGTCGGTGGATACGCAGTATTTT; d_gene: NA; abundance: NA; j_gene: TRBJ2-3; v_gene: TRBV9
CDR3aa: CASRPDRGRNQPQHF; CDR3nt: TGTGCCAGCAGGCCCGACAGGGGGCGAAATCAGCCCCAGCATTTT; d_gene: TRBD1; abundance: NA; j_gene: TRBJ1-5; v_gene: TRBV2
CDR3aa: CASSQVFGRQDTQYF; CDR3nt: TGTGCCAGCAGCCAGGTATTCGGGAGACAGGATACGCAGTATTTT; d_gene: NA; abundance: NA; j_gene: TRBJ2-3; v_gene: TRBV14
CDR3aa: CASSQEVGTEYGYTF; CDR3nt: TGCGCCAGCAGCCAAGAGGTGGGGACAGAATATGGCTACACCTTC; d_gene: TRBD1; abundance: NA; j_gene: TRBJ1-2; v_gene: TRBV4-1
CDR3aa: CSVDPDNEQFF; CDR3nt: TGCAGCGTTGACCCGGACAATGAGCAGTTCTTC; d_gene: NA; abundance: once; j_gene: TRBJ2-1; v_gene: TRBV29-1
CDR3aa: CASSSEITTALPQYF; CDR3nt: TGTGCCAGCAGCTCCGAAATAACGACAGCTTTGCCCCAGTACTTC; d_gene: NA; abundance: NA; j_gene: TRBJ2-5; v_gene: TRBV5-4
CDR3aa: CASSPGWRETQYF; CDR3nt: TGTGCCAGCAGCCCCGGTTGGCGGGAGACCCAGTACTTC; d_gene: NA; abundance: once; j_gene: TRBJ2-5; v_gene: TRBV11-1
CDR3aa: CASSTSGRTYEQYF; CDR3nt: TGTGCCAGTTCGACTAGCGGGAGAACCTACGAGCAGTACTTC; d_gene: TRBD2; abundance: NA; j_gene: TRBJ2-7; v_gene: TRBV19
CDR3aa: CASAVGASQGTEAFF; CDR3nt: TGTGCCAGCGCCGTAGGGGCATCACAGGGCACTGAAGCTTTCTTT; d_gene: NA; abundance: NA; j_gene: TRBJ1-1; v_gene: TRBV7-9